This TCR beta chain was observed in a study of a mutant IDH1 vaccine in newly diagnosed glioma. Some clones are missing from TCRdb's copy, which holds only in-frame ones; the method was immunoSEQ multiplex PCR. The sample lists tens of thousands of clones; about 80% were seen once. Time point indicated: baseline, week 1 (first vaccination visit). The treatment was: pre-vaccination baseline after standard-of-care therapy. The CDR3 is 16 residues long. Germline V lookup: CDR1 SQVTM, CDR2 ANQGSEA. V shed 6 bases, J shed 0 bases, and the junction held 11 bases outside the gene matches. Remarks on this clone: The antigen is unknown.

Study conclusions and caveats: Across multiple MHC alleles, 93.3% of patients had vaccine-induced responses.

This TCR was sampled from a woman aged 40 to 50 with glioma. The rearrangement joins TRBV29-1 to TRBJ2-1, with 7 bases aligning to TRBD2. This material consisted of PBMCs, taken from a glioma patient treated with radiotherapy, temozolomide or both. This CDR3 reads CSVPGLPSSSYNEQFF. The CDR3, as DNA: TGCAGCGTACCGGGACTACCCTCGAGCTCCTACAATGAGCAGTTCTTC.